The subject of this entry is one TCR beta chain. This record comes from a study of blood T cell repertoires in COVID-19. For the study at large: In each case, the material was cDNA or gDNA derived from T cells, B-cell-depleted T cells, or PBMCs.

Sequencing was performed with immunoSEQ multiplex PCR; in TCRdb, only in-frame clones are kept and a portion is missing. The sample has 540,000 or so clones, roughly nine tenths seen once; the top ten hold about 8.2%. This clonotype originated in a woman in her fifties or sixties with COVID-19, enrolled during active disease. The sequenced sample was peripheral blood.

CDR3 nucleotide sequence: TGTGCCAGCACGGGACAGATGAACACTGAAGCTTTCTTT. It yields the protein CASTGQMNTEAFF. V gene TRBV12-3 or TRBV12-4 combines with J gene TRBJ1-1, with 7 bases aligning to TRBD1. V shed 7 bases, J shed 0 bases, and the junction held 2 bases outside the gene matches. This CDR3 comprises 13 residues.